This T cell receptor (beta chain) was obtained from a study of beta chain features in type 1 diabetes. Investigators reverse transcribed all isolated RNA, so they sequenced expressed TCRB transcripts. The table came from immunoSEQ multiplex PCR; TCRdb's copy has only in-frame clones and leaves some out. The sample includes just over 600,000 clones, 15% to 17% of them seen just once. Trimming took 2 bases from V and 11 from J, leaving 9 bases between them. CDR3 length equals 11 residues. Per the germline V gene, CDR1 is SNHLY and CDR2 is FYNNEI. As concerns this clone: Its antigen is unidentified.

Study-level results: More deletions and fewer insertions at VDJ junctions were seen in type 1 diabetes patients. Compared with healthy donors, patients appeared to share more similar naive, central memory and regulatory TCRB repertoires. A possible short-template PCR bias applies equally to patients and controls.

The V and J genes are TRBV2 and TRBJ1-1, with unresolved D. Sequenced material: naive CD4+ T cells from blood. The TCR sequence derives from a young man in good health. The CDR3 coding sequence is TGTGCCAGCAGTGAATCCACTACCGCTTTCTTT. Translation gives CASSESTTAFF.